This TCR beta chain was retrieved from a study of spatial heterogeneity in lung cancer. Turning to the study itself: Consistent detection of more beta-chain than alpha-chain sequences was observed. Study-wide points: Ubiquitous expanded tumor TCRs surfaced in blood more at resection than they did at follow-up.

Indicated time point: sample taken at primary tumor resection. Whole RNA obtained from tumor, nontumor lung or frozen PBMC underwent sequencing without sorting. Donation came from over 60 patients with untreated early-stage non-small cell lung cancer. TCR cDNA molecules each had a unique molecular identifier. A single record per CDR3 protein comes from TCRdb applying MiXCR to the 5' RACE reads. The sample includes about 7,900 distinct CDR3 sequences, 4% to 5% of them seen just once. Many counts were recorded for this clonotype. What it recognizes is unknown. A library prepared for alpha chains yielded this beta chain as an off-target read; its size is of little meaning. The CDR3 extends over 12 amino acids. V gave up 6 bases and J gave up 3 bases, with 12 bases separating them. From germline, CDR1 is DFQATT and CDR2 SNEGSKA (reference sequence).

The sample in question was PBMCs, obtained at surgery. The chain has TRBV20-1 and TRBJ2-7; D call uncertain. The receptor was isolated from a male donor with early-stage non-small cell lung cancer. This CDR3 reads CSAHLTDYEQYV. CDR3 bases: TGCAGTGCCCACTTGACGGACTACGAGCAGTACGTC.